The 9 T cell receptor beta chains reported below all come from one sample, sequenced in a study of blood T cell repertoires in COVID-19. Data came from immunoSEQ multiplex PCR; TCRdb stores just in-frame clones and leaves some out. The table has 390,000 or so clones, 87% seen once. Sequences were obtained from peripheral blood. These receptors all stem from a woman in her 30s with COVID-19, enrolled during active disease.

The CDR3 protein is CASSSHSTDTQYF. CDR3 in DNA: TGTGCCAGCAGCTCCCACTCCACAGATACGCAGTATTTT. The gene calls are TRBV7-2 and TRBJ2-3; D gene ambiguous. Germline CDR1 and CDR2: SGHTA and FQGNSA. Trimming left V 4 bases short and J 2 bases short, with 7 bases between. The CDR3 has 13 residues.

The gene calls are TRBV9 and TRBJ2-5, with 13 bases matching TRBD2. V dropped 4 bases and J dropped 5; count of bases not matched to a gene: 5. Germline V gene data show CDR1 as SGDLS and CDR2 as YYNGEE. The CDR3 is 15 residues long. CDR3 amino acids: CASSFGLAGAETQYF. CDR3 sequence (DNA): TGTGCCAGCAGCTTTGGACTAGCGGGAGCTGAGACCCAGTACTTC.

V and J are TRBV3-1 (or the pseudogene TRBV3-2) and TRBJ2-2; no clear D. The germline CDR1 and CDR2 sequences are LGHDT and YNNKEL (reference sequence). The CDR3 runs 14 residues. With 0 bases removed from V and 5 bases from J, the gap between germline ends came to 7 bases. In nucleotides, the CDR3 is TGTGCCAGCAGCCAAGAACTAATTACCGGGGAGCTGTTTTTT. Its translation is CASSQELITGELFF.

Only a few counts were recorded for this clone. In nucleotides, the CDR3 is TGTGCCAGCAGCCGAGAGGGCGGGAGGCCCAATGAGCAGTTCTTC. Residues: CASSREGGRPNEQFF. The genes are TRBV6-5 and TRBJ2-1, with 8 positions matching TRBD2. Germline CDR1 is MNHEY and CDR2 is SVGAGI. This CDR3 is 15 amino acids long. Unmatched junction bases numbered 10, after V lost 6 bases and J lost 6 bases.

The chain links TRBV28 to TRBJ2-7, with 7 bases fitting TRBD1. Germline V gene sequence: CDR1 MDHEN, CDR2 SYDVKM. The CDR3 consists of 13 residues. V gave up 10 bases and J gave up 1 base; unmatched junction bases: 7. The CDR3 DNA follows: TGTGCCACGCAGGGACAGCGTTCCTACGAGCAGTACTTC. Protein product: CATQGQRSYEQYF.

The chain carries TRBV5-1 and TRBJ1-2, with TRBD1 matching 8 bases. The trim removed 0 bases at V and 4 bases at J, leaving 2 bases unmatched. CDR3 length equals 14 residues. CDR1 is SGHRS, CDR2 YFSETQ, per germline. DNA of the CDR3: TGCGCCAGCAGCTTGGCAGGGGGCACCTATGGCTACACCTTC. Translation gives CASSLAGGTYGYTF.

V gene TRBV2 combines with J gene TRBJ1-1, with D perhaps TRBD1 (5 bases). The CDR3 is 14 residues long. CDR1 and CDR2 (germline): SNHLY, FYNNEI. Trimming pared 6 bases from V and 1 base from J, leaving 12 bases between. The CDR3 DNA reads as TGTGCCAGCAGGTACGACAGAGGGAACACTGAAGCTTTCTTT. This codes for CASRYDRGNTEAFF.

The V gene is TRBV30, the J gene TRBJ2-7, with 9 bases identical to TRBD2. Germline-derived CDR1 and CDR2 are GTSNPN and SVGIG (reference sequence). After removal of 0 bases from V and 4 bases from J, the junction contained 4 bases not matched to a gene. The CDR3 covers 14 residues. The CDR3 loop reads CAWSVPSGRYEQYF. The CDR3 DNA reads TGTGCCTGGAGTGTACCCAGCGGGAGGTACGAGCAGTACTTC.

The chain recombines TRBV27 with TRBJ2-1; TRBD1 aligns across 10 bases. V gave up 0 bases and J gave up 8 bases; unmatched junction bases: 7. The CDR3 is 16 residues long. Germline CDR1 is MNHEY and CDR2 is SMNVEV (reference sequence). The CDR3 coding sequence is TGTGCCAGCAGTTTATCAGAGACAGGGGGCATCCATGAGCAGTTCTTC. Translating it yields CASSLSETGGIHEQFF.